The 19 T cell receptor beta chains below come from one sample, sequenced in a study of Tregs in tolerant kidney transplant recipients. Mixed chimerism was transient after nonmyeloablative marrow transplants from related graft donors. Method: immunoSEQ multiplex PCR; TCRdb's copy keeps in-frame clones and lacks some. Seen in this sample are tens of thousands of clones; the ten most common clones hold roughly 2%. The sequencing here drew on CD4+ T cells from blood (PBMCs), taken 24 months after the transplant. These receptor sequences come from a human patient who received a combined kidney and bone marrow transplant. These T cells may partly come from the graft donor.

In the case of this clone: The read ends 3 residues early relative to the CDR3; the germline J gene fills the gap. The chain couples TRBV7-2 to TRBJ2-5; 8 bases line up with TRBD1. This CDR3 is 15 amino acids long. Trimming cost V 5 bases and J 5 bases; bases outside gene matches: 10. Germline values: CDR1 SGHTA, CDR2 FQGNSA. CDR3 sequence reads: CASSTDRGGVETQYF. The sequenced CDR3 bases are TGTGCCAGCAGCACTGACAGGGGTGGTGTGGAGACC.

A note on this clone: The DNA ends 3 residues before the CDR3 does, and the rest of the CDR3 is filled in from the germline J gene. The rearrangement links TRBV7-3 to TRBJ1-1; TRBD1 is a possible D gene (6 bases). Germline V gene lookup returns CDR1 SGHTA and CDR2 FQGTGA. The V and J ends lost 5 bases and 1 base respectively, with 11 bases between them. The CDR3 contains 14 residues. The CDR3 sequence: CASSTDSRNTEAFF. The sequenced part of the CDR3 DNA is TGTGCCAGCAGCACGGACAGTAGGAACACTGAA.

A note on this clone: The read gets to within 3 residues of the CDR3 end, and the germline J gene fills in the rest. V gene TRBV5-1 combines with J gene TRBJ2-3, with D maybe TRBD1 (6 bases). The CDR3 spans 14 residues. Trimming cost V 3 bases and J 3 bases, with 11 bases left between them. Germline loops: CDR1 SGHRS, CDR2 YFSETQ. The CDR3 sequence: CASSWGLGTDTQYF. The sequenced part of the CDR3 DNA is TGCGCCAGCAGCTGGGGGCTGGGTACAGATACG. The variable domain in full, with the rest retrieved from reference TRBV5-1 and TRBJ2-3, is KAGVTQTPRYLIKTRGQQVTLSCSPISGHRSVSWYQQTPGQGLQFLFEYFSETQRNKGNFPGRFSGRQFSNSRSEMNVSTLELGDSALYLCASSWGLGTDTQYFGPGTRLTVL.

A word on this clone: The CDR3 extends 3 residues past the end of the read, so its final part is completed from the germline J gene. V gene TRBV20-1 combines with J gene TRBJ2-1; the D is unclear. V was clipped by 3 bases and J by 2 bases, with 8 bases between them. The CDR3 totals 13 residues. CDR1 is DFQATT, CDR2 SNEGSKA, per germline (reference sequence). CDR3: CSARTPTYNEQFF. The CDR3 bases that were read are TGCAGTGCTAGGACTCCAACCTACAATGAG.

Notes on this clone: The DNA ends 3 residues before the CDR3 does, and the rest of the CDR3 is filled in from the germline J gene. The chain carries TRBV5-1 and TRBJ1-4; 9 nucleotides line up with TRBD1. J lost 5 bases, V lost 2 bases, and 4 bases had no gene match. The CDR3 runs 15 residues. In germline, CDR1 is SGHRS, CDR2 YFSETQ. CDR3: CASSFGQGTNEKLFF. The sequenced CDR3 bases are TGCGCCAGCAGCTTTGGACAGGGGACCAATGAAAAA.

Regarding this clone: The DNA ends 3 residues before the CDR3 does, and the rest of the CDR3 is filled in from the germline J gene. The V call is TRBV9, the J call TRBJ1-6; 9 bases are a match to TRBD1. The CDR3 is 16 amino acids. The V gene's germline CDR1 is SGDLS and CDR2 YYNGEE. Trimming cost V 4 bases and J 4 bases; bases outside gene matches: 6. The CDR3 spells CASSPLDRGYNSPLHF. The part of the CDR3 DNA that was read is TGTGCCAGCAGCCCCCTGGACAGGGGTTATAATTCACCC.

A word on this clone: The read ends 3 residues before the CDR3 terminus; that terminus is restored from the germline J gene. The chain employs TRBV5-6 and TRBJ1-1; D is undetermined. CDR1 and CDR2 from the germline V gene are SGHDT and YYEEEE. The ends were cut back, 2 bases at V and 5 bases at J, with 7 bases in the middle. CDR3 length: 12 amino acids. Here the CDR3 reads CASSFGTTEAFF. The part of the CDR3 DNA that was read is TGTGCCAGCAGCTTTGGTACAACTGAA.

Notes on this clone: Compared with germline, one end of the junction differs, possibly owing to a read error. The CDR3 end lies 3 residues beyond the end of the read and is filled in from the germline J gene. The chain couples TRBV4-2 to TRBJ2-3; D is unresolved. The germline V gene has CDR1 LGHNA and CDR2 YNFKEQ. CDR3 size: 16 residues. The part of the CDR3 DNA that was read is TGCGCCAGCAGCCAAGAAGCCACTCAGGCATCAGATACG. Translation: CASSQEATQASDT. The entire CDR3 reads CASSQEATQASDTQYF.

As to this clone: Sequencing ends 3 residues short of the CDR3 end; the germline J gene provides the rest. The gene calls are TRBV2 and TRBJ2-7; TRBD1 matches 8 bases. Germline trimming cut 1 base from V and 0 bases from J; bases unmatched to any gene: 5. Germline V gene data show CDR1 as SNHLY and CDR2 as FYNNEI. The CDR3 spans 16 residues. CDR3 protein: CASSEEGDRSSYEQYF. The covered CDR3 bases are TGTGCCAGCAGTGAAGAAGGGGACAGGAGCTCCTACGAG.

Regarding this clone: The read terminates 3 residues before the CDR3 end, so the remaining end is supplied by the germline J gene. The chain is built from TRBV18 and TRBJ1-1; 9 bases fit TRBD1. The germline V gene encodes CDR1 KGHSH and CDR2 LQKENI. The V and J ends lost 1 base and 6 bases, in that order; junction bases with no gene match: 6. The CDR3 is 15 amino acids. Partial CDR3 DNA: TGTGCCAGCTCACCACTCGGGACAGGGATGTCTGAA. It is translated as CASSPLGTGMSE. The CDR3 in full is CASSPLGTGMSEAFF.

In regard to this clone: The read falls 3 residues short of the CDR3 end, and the missing part is taken from the germline J gene. The rearrangement links TRBV7-8 to TRBJ2-7, with 10 bases aligning to TRBD2. This CDR3 contains 15 residues. Losses at the gene ends were 3 bases for V and 2 bases for J; bases not matched to a gene: 4. CDR1 is SGHVS, CDR2 FQNEAQ, per germline. The covered CDR3 bases are TGTGCCAGCAGCTTTGGACTAGCGGAAACCTACGAG. Translated, it gives CASSFGLAETYE. In full, the CDR3 is CASSFGLAETYEQYF.

Incomplete CDR3 DNA: TGTGCCAGCTCACGAACAGGGACGAACACTGAA. This sequence encodes CASSRTGTNTE. Given in full, the CDR3 is CASSRTGTNTEAFF. This chain uses TRBV18 with TRBJ1-1; a weak D match, TRBD1 (6 bases). The read halts 3 residues ahead of the CDR3 end, with the missing end drawn from the germline J gene. The ends were cut back, 4 bases at V and 1 base at J, with 10 bases in the middle. The CDR3 length is 14 residues. Germline V gene data show CDR1 as KGHSH and CDR2 as LQKENI.

Comment on this clone: The CDR3 goes on 3 residues after the read ends, and that part is filled in from the germline J gene. The rearrangement uses TRBV7-2 and TRBJ2-7; D remains ambiguous. Looked up from germline, CDR1 is SGHTA and CDR2 is FQGNSA. The germline V and J ends were trimmed by 3 bases and 2 bases, with 14 bases remaining between them. The CDR3 is made up of 15 amino acids. CDR3 loop: CASSFSGSTAYEQYF. CDR3 DNA (partial): TGTGCCAGCAGCTTCTCGGGTTCCACCGCCTACGAG.

Concerning this clone: Read data end 3 residues before the CDR3 end; the end is taken from the germline J gene. The chain is built from TRBV19 and TRBJ2-5, with D maybe TRBD2 (6 bases). V was pared by 9 bases and J by 3 bases, with 23 bases between. The CDR3 consists of 16 residues. In germline, CDR1 is LNHDA, CDR2 SQIVND (reference sequence). CDR3 loop: CASRSRGGIAKETQYF. CDR3 DNA (partial): TGTGCCAGCAGAAGTCGTGGGGGGATCGCAAAAGAGACC.

With respect to this clone: The observed sequence ends 3 residues before the CDR3 terminus, with the missing tail filled in from the germline J gene. V gene TRBV18 combines with J gene TRBJ2-3; D gene unclear. This CDR3 region has 14 residues. With 2 bases removed from V and 4 bases from J, the gap between germline ends came to 10 bases. Germline V CDR1 and CDR2: KGHSH, LQKENI. The CDR3 loop is CASSPNHLSDTQYF. The part of the CDR3 DNA that was read is TGTGCCAGCTCACCAAACCACTTGTCAGATACG.

In regard to this clone: The read falls 3 residues short of the CDR3 end, and the missing part is taken from the germline J gene. V is TRBV10-3 and J is TRBJ1-1; 7 bases line up with TRBD1. The CDR3 extends over 15 amino acids. The germline CDR1 and CDR2 sequences are ENHRY and SYGVKD. V shed 6 bases and J 0 bases; nucleotides not matched to a gene: 7. The part of the CDR3 DNA that was read is TGTGCCATCAGCCCCGGGACAGCGATGAACACTGAA. This codes for CAISPGTAMNTE. In full, the CDR3 reads CAISPGTAMNTEAFF.

Points on this clone: Read sequence stops 3 residues before the CDR3 end, and the germline J gene provides the missing end. The rearrangement joins TRBV20-1 to TRBJ2-3; a weak D match, TRBD2 (6 bases). Trimming removed 3 bases from V and 5 bases from J, with 18 bases in between. This CDR3 has 15 amino acids. The V gene's germline CDR1 is DFQATT and CDR2 SNEGSKA (reference sequence). The part of the CDR3 DNA that was read is TGCAGTGCTAGTCGTGGGACTTCCGGGGGAGATACG. It specifies CSASRGTSGGDT. The complete CDR3 sequence is CSASRGTSGGDTQYF.

With respect to this clone: The read terminates 3 residues ahead of where the CDR3 ends, so the germline J gene completes it. The J gene is TRBJ2-7, the V gene TRBV20-1, with 7 bases lining up with TRBD2. Trimming removed 6 bases from V and 1 base from J; junction bases left unmatched: 9. Germline V gene lookup returns CDR1 DFQATT and CDR2 SNEGSKA (reference sequence). This CDR3 is built from 14 residues. CDR3 DNA (partial): TGCAGTGCCAGAAGGCGGGACTATTCCTACGAG. Its translation is CSARRRDYSYE. The full CDR3 reads CSARRRDYSYEQYF.

As regards this clone: The sequence runs out 3 residues before the end of the CDR3; the remainder is reconstructed from the germline J gene. This chain links TRBV19 with TRBJ1-6; tentative D call: TRBD1 (6 bases). Trimming shortened V by 6 bases and J by 8 bases, and 14 bases separated the two germline ends. Per germline, CDR1 LNHDA and CDR2 SQIVND (reference sequence). This CDR3 contains 14 residues. CDR3 sequence reads: CASRGHKPDSPLHF. Incomplete CDR3 DNA: TGTGCCAGTAGGGGACACAAGCCTGATTCACCC.